The 22 T cell receptor beta chains below come from one sample, sequenced in a study of T cells in localized non-small cell lung cancer. Clones were sequenced by immunoSEQ multiplex PCR, and TCRdb holds only the in-frame ones, with some missing. The sample gives 20,000 to 25,000 clones, roughly 90% of which show up once; 11% to 15% is in the top ten. Sample: peripheral blood, taken before any cancer treatment. The receptors were gathered from a female donor aged 60 or older with stage I lung adenocarcinoma.

The CDR3 loop reads CASSQEGEVYYEQYF. CDR3 DNA: TGTGCCAGCAGTCAGGAAGGGGAGGTTTACTACGAGCAGTACTTC. The chain links TRBV6-1 to TRBJ2-7; perhaps TRBD2 as D (6 bases). Trimming stripped 5 bases from V and 3 bases from J, with 17 bases between. This CDR3 spans 15 amino acids. In germline, CDR1 is MNHNS, CDR2 SASEGT.

The chain has TRBV7-9 and TRBJ2-2, with D tentatively TRBD1 or TRBD2 (5 bases each). Trimming pared 5 bases from V and 6 bases from J, leaving 13 bases between. Per the germline V gene, CDR1 is SEHNR and CDR2 is FQNEAQ (reference sequence). The CDR3 is 14 amino acids. CDR3 protein: CASSPRGVAGELFF. CDR3 in DNA: TGTGCCAGCAGCCCCCGAGGGGTCGCCGGGGAGCTGTTTTTT.

V and J are TRBV6-6 and TRBJ1-2; TRBD1 matches at 8 bases. Germline V CDR1 and CDR2: MNHNY, SVGAGI (reference sequence). There are 15 residues in the CDR3. V dropped 4 bases and J dropped 6; count of bases not matched to a gene: 10. CDR3 amino acids: CASSSPGTGPDGYTF. The CDR3, as DNA: TGTGCCAGCAGTTCGCCCGGGACAGGCCCCGATGGCTACACCTTC.

The count of this clone is one. The chain recombines TRBV9 with TRBJ2-2; 7 bases map to TRBD1. CDR3 length: 19 amino acids. V was clipped by 0 bases and J by 4 bases; unmatched bases: 15. Germline V gene data show CDR1 as SGDLS and CDR2 as YYNGEE. The CDR3 sequence is CASSVAPFGPGGSTGELFF. Here the CDR3 DNA reads TGTGCCAGCAGCGTAGCCCCCTTTGGTCCAGGGGGATCCACCGGGGAGCTGTTTTTT.

The chain recombines TRBV6-5 with TRBJ1-3, with 11 nucleotides matching TRBD1. Per the germline V gene, CDR1 is MNHEY and CDR2 is SVGAGI. This CDR3 is built from 15 residues. V was pared by 6 bases and J by 4 bases, with 5 bases of the junction left unmatched. The CDR3, as DNA: TGTGCCAGCAGGCGGACAGGGGGCGCCGGAAACACCATATATTTT. This codes for CASRRTGGAGNTIYF.

The CDR3 DNA is TGTGCCAGCTCACTCCTCGAGGGCGCGAACACTGAAGCTTTCTTT. As protein: CASSLLEGANTEAFF. The gene calls are TRBV18 and TRBJ1-1; no reliable D call. Germline V lookup: CDR1 KGHSH, CDR2 LQKENI. The V end lost 4 bases, the J end lost 1 base, and 13 bases lay between the germline ends. There are 15 residues in the CDR3.

This chain links TRBV5-4 with TRBJ1-4; D not resolved. The V gene's germline CDR1 is SGHNT and CDR2 YYREEE (reference sequence). The CDR3 spans 14 residues. With 0 bases removed from V and 3 bases from J, the gap between germline ends came to 6 bases. CDR3 region: CASSLDRSNEKLFF. The CDR3 nucleotides read TGTGCCAGCAGCTTGGACAGATCTAATGAAAAACTGTTTTTT. Supplemented by reference TRBV5-4 and TRBJ1-4, the full variable domain reads ETGVTQSPTHLIKTRGQQVTLRCSSQSGHNTVSWYQQALGQGPQFIFQYYREEENGRGNFPPRFSGLQFPNYSSELNVNALELDDSALYLCASSLDRSNEKLFFGSGTQLSVL.

V is TRBV9 and J is TRBJ2-2, with TRBD1 matching over 9 bases. This CDR3 comprises 14 residues. J lost 2 bases, V lost 5 bases, and 1 base had no gene match. Germline values: CDR1 SGDLS, CDR2 YYNGEE. The CDR3 DNA reads TGTGCCAGCAGTACAGGGGGCAACACCGGGGAGCTGTTTTTT. Protein product: CASSTGGNTGELFF.

This clone showed up just a few times. Other DNA sequences in the sample encode the same CDR3. The rearrangement joins TRBV5-1 to TRBJ2-3; unclear D gene. V was shortened by 0 bases and J by 6 bases, with 5 bases between the two germline ends. The CDR3 covers 12 residues. Germline V gene data show CDR1 as SGHRS and CDR2 as YFSETQ. The CDR3 is CASSLDGDTQYF. The CDR3, as DNA: TGCGCCAGCAGCTTGGACGGTGATACGCAGTATTTT.

The rearrangement uses TRBV5-1 and TRBJ2-3; perhaps TRBD1 as D (5 bases). The germline V gene encodes CDR1 SGHRS and CDR2 YFSETQ. This CDR3 region has 17 residues. V dropped 0 bases and J dropped 2 bases, with 16 bases sitting between them. CDR3 region: CASSLVQGSSFTDTQYF. The CDR3 DNA reads TGCGCCAGCAGCTTGGTTCAGGGTTCTTCGTTCACAGATACGCAGTATTTT.

The V and J genes are TRBV11-2 and TRBJ2-7, with unresolved D. This CDR3 is built from 12 residues. Germline V gene lookup returns CDR1 SGHAT and CDR2 FQNNGV. The V and J ends lost 6 bases and 2 bases respectively, with 8 bases between them. CDR3 coding DNA: TGTGCCAGCAGACTTTACACCTACGAGCAGTACTTC. This codes for CASRLYTYEQYF.

The chain has TRBV5-5 and TRBJ2-1; 7 bases map to TRBD2. The CDR3 covers 15 residues. Trimming took 4 bases from V and 0 from J; bases not matched to a gene: 4. The germline V gene encodes CDR1 SGHKS and CDR2 YYEKEE (reference sequence). The CDR3 region has the DNA TGTGCCAGCAGCCCGCGGGGGAGCTCCTACAATGAGCAGTTCTTC. Its protein is CASSPRGSSYNEQFF. Supplemented by reference TRBV5-5 and TRBJ2-1, the full variable domain reads DAGVTQSPTHLIKTRGQQVTLRCSPISGHKSVSWYQQVLGQGPQFIFQYYEKEERGRGNFPDRFSARQFPNYSSELNVNALLLGDSALYLCASSPRGSSYNEQFFGPGTRLTVL.

V gene TRBV5-1 combines with J gene TRBJ2-3, with a possible D match to TRBD2 (5 bases). CDR1 is SGHRS, CDR2 YFSETQ, per germline. The CDR3 loop spans 22 amino acids. V lost 4 bases, J lost 2 bases, and 35 bases lay in between. CDR3 amino acids: CASSDTKTGPLGNGITTDTQYF. In nucleotides, the CDR3 is TGCGCCAGCAGCGACACTAAAACCGGACCATTAGGCAACGGGATAACCACAGATACGCAGTATTTT.

This chain uses TRBV7-6 with TRBJ2-5; TRBD1 matches 9 bases. Judging by the DNA end, TRBJ2-7 fits better; the J call may be wrong. CDR1 is SGHVS, CDR2 FNYEAQ, per germline. The CDR3 is made up of 14 amino acids. The CDR3 region has the DNA TGTGCCAGCAGCCCCCGGGACAGGGTGTACGAGCAGTACTTC. Amino acid sequence: CASSPRDRVYEQYF.

The genes are TRBV6-5 and TRBJ2-1; D possibly corresponds to TRBD2 (6 bases). The germline CDR1 and CDR2 sequences are MNHEY and SVGAGI. V dropped 2 bases and J dropped 4 bases, with 12 bases sitting between them. The CDR3 runs 15 residues. The CDR3 sequence is CASSYPGAAYNEQFF. The CDR3, as DNA: TGTGCCAGCAGTTACCCGGGAGCGGCTTACAATGAGCAGTTCTTC.

The chain couples TRBV4-1 to TRBJ1-2; the D gene is possibly TRBD1 (6 bases). The V end was cut by 4 bases, the J end by 6 bases, with 21 bases between. The CDR3 spans 16 residues. Germline V gives CDR1 MGHRA, CDR2 YSYEKL. The CDR3: CASSPGPGARGNGYTF. The CDR3 bases are TGCGCCAGCAGCCCAGGCCCGGGGGCTAGAGGGAATGGCTACACCTTC.

This sequence joins TRBV7-8 and TRBJ1-3, with no clear D. This CDR3 contains 15 residues. CDR1 is SGHVS, CDR2 FQNEAQ, per germline. Trimming shortened V by 4 bases and J by 4 bases, and 14 bases separated the two germline ends. CDR3 sequence: CASSSGRGPGNTIYF. The CDR3 nucleotides read TGTGCCAGCAGCTCCGGCCGAGGGCCGGGAAACACCATATATTTT. Full variable domain (outside the CDR3, taken from reference TRBV7-8 and TRBJ1-3): GAGVSQSPRYKVAKRGQDVALRCDPISGHVSLFWYQQALGQGPEFLTYFQNEAQLDKSGLPSDRFFAERPEGSVSTLKIQRTQQEDSAVYLCASSSGRGPGNTIYFGEGSWLTVV.

The rearrangement joins TRBV5-5 to TRBJ1-5, with D perhaps matching TRBD1 (5 bases). The CDR3 is made up of 15 amino acids. Germline V lookup: CDR1 SGHKS, CDR2 YYEKEE (reference sequence). V was shortened by 0 bases and J by 0 bases, with 7 bases between the two germline ends. CDR3 nucleotide sequence: TGTGCCAGCAGCTTGGGACAGCTTAGCAATCAGCCCCAGCATTTT. Translation: CASSLGQLSNQPQHF.

This clone has just a few counts. The CDR3 DNA follows: TGTGCCAGCAGCGTTCTTCAGGGCTATGGCTACACCTTC. Its translation is CASSVLQGYGYTF. The chain employs TRBV9 and TRBJ1-2; D possibly corresponds to TRBD1 (5 bases). Germline CDR1 SGDLS, CDR2 YYNGEE. The CDR3 is made up of 13 amino acids. V lost 2 bases and J lost 4, with 9 bases in between.

The rearrangement uses TRBV4-2 and TRBJ2-1, with D perhaps TRBD2 (7 bases). The CDR3 loop spans 16 amino acids. The germline V gene encodes CDR1 LGHNA and CDR2 YNFKEQ. With 5 bases removed from V and 0 bases from J, the gap between germline ends came to 14 bases. CDR3 loop: CASSSLGGVSYNEQFF. CDR3 DNA: TGTGCCAGCAGCTCCCTAGGGGGGGTCTCCTACAATGAGCAGTTCTTC.

The chain has TRBV5-1 and TRBJ1-3, with D unresolved. V was cut by 0 bases and J by 0 bases, with 7 bases left in between. Germline CDR1 and CDR2: SGHRS and YFSETQ. The CDR3 has 15 residues. The CDR3 reads CASSLDSPSGNTIYF. The CDR3 nucleotides read TGCGCCAGCAGCTTGGACAGCCCCTCTGGAAACACCATATATTTT.

The V and J genes are TRBV2 and TRBJ1-2; possible D gene TRBD1, 6 bases. CDR1 and CDR2 (germline): SNHLY, FYNNEI. The CDR3 totals 15 residues. The ends were cut back, 6 bases at V and 0 bases at J, with 14 bases in the middle. CDR3 in amino acids: CASRTHREANYGYTF. DNA of the CDR3: TGTGCCAGCAGGACCCACAGGGAAGCTAACTATGGCTACACCTTC.